A selection of T cell receptor beta chains follows, all from one sample in a study of graft-versus-host responses after intestinal transplantation. Measured with immunoSEQ multiplex PCR; TCRdb has only the in-frame clones, and not every one. The sample lists 37,000 or so clones; roughly 87% were seen once. Sequences were derived from ileum tissue, sampled more than 200 days after intestinal transplant. These receptors were collected from a human patient who received an intestinal transplant, so some T cells may come from the graft donor. Both conserved end residues are part of each CDR3. The order of the fields is J gene, D gene, clone size, V gene, CDR3 DNA, CDR3 protein. A D gene is named only where the DNA matches it firmly. Clone size is stated in some rows and not others, as once, few, many or a class when expanded.

TRBJ2-3	NA	NA	TRBV5-6	TGTGCCAGCAGCTTGAACTCGGTCGCAGATACGCAGTATTTT	CASSLNSVADTQYF
TRBJ2-2	NA	NA	TRBV29-1	TGCAGCGTTGGTGCAGCAGGGTACGGGGAGCTGTTTTTT	CSVGAAGYGELFF
TRBJ2-5	TRBD2	NA	TRBV6-6	TGTGCCAGCAGAAGCGGGGGGACGGAGACCCAGTACTTC	CASRSGGTETQYF
TRBJ2-5	NA	NA	TRBV27	TGTGCCAGCAGTTTAGGGAGAGGGGAGACCCAGTACTTC	CASSLGRGETQYF
TRBJ2-3	NA	once	TRBV5-1	TGCGCCAGCAGCTTGGGGCAGGGAATTCCCACAGATACGCAGTATTTT	CASSLGQGIPTDTQYF
TRBJ2-4	NA	few	TRBV5-6	TGTGCCAGCAGCACCCTATATGTCAACATTCAGTACTTC	CASSTLYVNIQYF
TRBJ2-7	NA	NA	TRBV11-2	TGTGCCAGCAGCTTGGACCTCAGCGCCGAGCAGTACTTC	CASSLDLSAEQYF
TRBJ2-2	NA	NA	TRBV27	TGTGCCAGCAGTTTATTTTGGGGTAGTACGAACACCGGGGAGCTGTTTTTT	CASSLFWGSTNTGELFF
TRBJ2-7	NA	NA	TRBV7-9	TGTGCCAGCAGCTTAGAAACTCGGCCCTACGAGCAGTACTTC	CASSLETRPYEQYF
TRBJ2-5	NA	NA	TRBV5-1	TGCGCCAGCAGCTTGGTGGGGAGGACAGAGACCCAGTACTTC	CASSLVGRTETQYF